Listed here are 6 T cell receptor beta chains from one sample, sequenced in a study of PD-1 blockade in classical Hodgkin lymphoma. Each patient's relapse followed autologous stem cell transplantation, and brentuximab vedotin exposure varied. The method was immunoSEQ multiplex PCR; TCRdb's version includes in-frame clones alone and lacks a portion of them. In the table there are over 90,000 clones, roughly 89% of which are singletons. The specimen comprised peripheral blood mononuclear cells (PBMCs), sampled before the second cycle of nivolumab. The source is a human donor with classical Hodgkin lymphoma.

This chain links TRBV27 with TRBJ2-1, with TRBD2 matching 8 bases. There are 15 residues in the CDR3. J gave up 3 bases and V 8 bases, and 9 bases lay outside the gene matches. Per the germline V gene, CDR1 is MNHEY and CDR2 is SMNVEV (reference sequence). CDR3 coding DNA: TGTGCCAGCGGGCTCCAGGGGACTAGCTACAATGAGCAGTTCTTC. This codes for CASGLQGTSYNEQFF.

The V gene is TRBV7-9, the J gene TRBJ2-1; 7 bases map to TRBD2. J was trimmed by 3 bases and V by 3 bases; bases with no gene match: 5. The CDR3 has 15 amino acids. CDR1 is SEHNR and CDR2 is FQNEAQ in the germline V gene (reference sequence). The DNA of the CDR3 is TGTGCCAGCAGCTTCCCAAGCGGGGTCTACAATGAGCAGTTCTTC. Its translation: CASSFPSGVYNEQFF.

The chain links TRBV6-1 to TRBJ2-3; D is undetermined. The germline CDR1 and CDR2 sequences are MNHNS and SASEGT. V was pared by 7 bases and J by 6 bases, with 17 bases between. The CDR3 is made up of 14 amino acids. CDR3 in DNA: TGTGCCAGCACCGAATGGTCGGGCCGGGATACGCAGTATTTT. Translation: CASTEWSGRDTQYF.

This chain uses TRBV7-2 with TRBJ1-2, with 8 nucleotides matching TRBD1. CDR1 and CDR2 from the germline V gene are SGHTA and FQGNSA. The V segment lost 5 bases and the J segment 4 bases; nucleotides outside the gene matches: 9. The CDR3 is made up of 15 amino acids. CDR3 sequence reads: CASSAQQGEVYGYTF. The CDR3 DNA follows: TGTGCCAGCAGCGCCCAACAGGGGGAGGTCTATGGCTACACCTTC.

This clone occurred once. This specimen includes other DNA sequences encoding the same CDR3. The chain combines TRBV6-1 with TRBJ1-2, with 8 positions matching TRBD1. Germline-derived CDR1 and CDR2 are MNHNS and SASEGT. The CDR3 has 13 residues. Trimming removed 6 bases from V and 0 bases from J; junction bases left unmatched: 0. The CDR3, as DNA: TGTGCCAGCAGGGGACAGGCTAACTATGGCTACACCTTC. Translated: CASRGQANYGYTF.

The rearrangement links TRBV7-3 to TRBJ2-1; no definite D call. Germline CDR1 reads SGHTA; CDR2 reads FQGTGA. The V gene lost 1 base and the J gene lost 7 bases, with 14 bases spanning the gap. The CDR3 consists of 15 residues. CDR3 sequence (DNA): TGTGCCAGCAGCTTAATGGCCAACTCCCGGAATGAGCAGTTCTTC. Protein sequence: CASSLMANSRNEQFF.